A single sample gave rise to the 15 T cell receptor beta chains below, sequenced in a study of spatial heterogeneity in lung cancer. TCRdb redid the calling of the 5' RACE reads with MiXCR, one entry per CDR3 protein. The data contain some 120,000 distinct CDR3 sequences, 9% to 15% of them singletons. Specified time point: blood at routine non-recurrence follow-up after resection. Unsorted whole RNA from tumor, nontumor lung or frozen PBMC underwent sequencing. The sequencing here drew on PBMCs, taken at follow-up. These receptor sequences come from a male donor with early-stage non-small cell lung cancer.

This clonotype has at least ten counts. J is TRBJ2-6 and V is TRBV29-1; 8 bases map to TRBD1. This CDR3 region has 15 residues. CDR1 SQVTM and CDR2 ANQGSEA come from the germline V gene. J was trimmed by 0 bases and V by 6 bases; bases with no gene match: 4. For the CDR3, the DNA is TGCAGCGTCGGGACAGGCTACTCTGGGGCCAACGTCCTGACTTTC. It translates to CSVGTGYSGANVLTF.

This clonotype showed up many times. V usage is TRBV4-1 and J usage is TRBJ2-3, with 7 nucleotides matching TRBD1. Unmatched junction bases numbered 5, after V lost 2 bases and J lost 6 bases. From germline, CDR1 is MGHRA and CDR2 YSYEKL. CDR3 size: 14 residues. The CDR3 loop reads CASSQLTGWDTQYF. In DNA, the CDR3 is TGCGCCAGCAGCCAATTGACAGGGTGGGATACGCAGTATTTT.

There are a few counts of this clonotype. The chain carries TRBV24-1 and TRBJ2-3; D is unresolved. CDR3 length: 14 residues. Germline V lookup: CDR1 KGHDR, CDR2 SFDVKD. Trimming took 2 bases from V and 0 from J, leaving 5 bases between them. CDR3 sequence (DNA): TGTGCCACCAGTGATTACACTAGCACAGATACGCAGTATTTT. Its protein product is CATSDYTSTDTQYF.

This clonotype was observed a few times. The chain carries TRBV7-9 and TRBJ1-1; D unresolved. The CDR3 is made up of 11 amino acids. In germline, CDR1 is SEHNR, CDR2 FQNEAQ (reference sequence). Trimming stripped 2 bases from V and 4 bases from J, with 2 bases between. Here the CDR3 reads CASSLPTEAFF. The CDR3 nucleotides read TGTGCCAGCAGCTTACCCACTGAAGCTTTCTTT.

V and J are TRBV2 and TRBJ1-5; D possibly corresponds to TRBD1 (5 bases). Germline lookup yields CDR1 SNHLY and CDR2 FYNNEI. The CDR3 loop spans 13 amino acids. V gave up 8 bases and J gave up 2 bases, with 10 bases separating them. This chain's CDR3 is CASRAGRNQPQHF. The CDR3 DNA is TGTGCCAGCCGGGCAGGGCGCAATCAGCCCCAGCATTTT.

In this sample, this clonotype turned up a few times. The CDR3 sequence: CASSSTKPMNTEAFF. The CDR3 DNA follows: TGTGCCAGCAGCTCTACAAAACCCATGAACACTGAAGCTTTCTTT. The rearrangement uses TRBV6-2 or TRBV6-3 and TRBJ1-1; D is unclear. This CDR3 spans 15 amino acids. Looked up from germline, CDR1 is MNHEY and CDR2 is SVGEGT. V gave up 6 bases and J gave up 0 bases, with 14 bases separating them.

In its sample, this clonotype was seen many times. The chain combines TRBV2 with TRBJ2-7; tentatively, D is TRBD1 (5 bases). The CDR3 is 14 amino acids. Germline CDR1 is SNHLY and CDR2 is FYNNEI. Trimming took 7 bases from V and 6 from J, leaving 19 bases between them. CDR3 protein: CASKSGSANPEQYF. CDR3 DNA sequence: TGTGCCAGCAAGTCAGGGTCGGCGAATCCCGAGCAGTACTTC.

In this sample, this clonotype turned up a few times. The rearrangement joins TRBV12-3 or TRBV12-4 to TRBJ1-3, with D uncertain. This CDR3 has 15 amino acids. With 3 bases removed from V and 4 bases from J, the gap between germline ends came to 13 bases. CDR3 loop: CASSLIRAVGNTIYF. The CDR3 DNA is TGTGCCAGCAGTTTGATCCGGGCGGTCGGAAACACCATATATTTT.

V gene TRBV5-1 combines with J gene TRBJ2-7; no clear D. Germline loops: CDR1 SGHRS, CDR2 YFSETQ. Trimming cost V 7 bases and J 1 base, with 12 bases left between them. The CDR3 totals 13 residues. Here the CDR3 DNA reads TGCGCCAGCTCACCGGGTAATTCCTACGAGCAGTACTTC. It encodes CASSPGNSYEQYF.

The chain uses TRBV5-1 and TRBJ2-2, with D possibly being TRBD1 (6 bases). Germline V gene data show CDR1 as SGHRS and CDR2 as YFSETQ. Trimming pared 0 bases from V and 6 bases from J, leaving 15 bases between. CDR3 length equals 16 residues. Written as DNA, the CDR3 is TGCGCCAGCAGCTTGGCCCGAGGACAGTTCCCCGGGGAGCTGTTTTTT. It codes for CASSLARGQFPGELFF.

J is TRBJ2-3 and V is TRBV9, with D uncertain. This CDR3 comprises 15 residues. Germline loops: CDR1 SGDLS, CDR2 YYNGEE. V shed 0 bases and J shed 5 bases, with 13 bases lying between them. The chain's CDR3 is CASSVAPLRGDTQYF. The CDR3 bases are TGTGCCAGCAGCGTAGCTCCTCTCCGTGGAGATACGCAGTATTTT.

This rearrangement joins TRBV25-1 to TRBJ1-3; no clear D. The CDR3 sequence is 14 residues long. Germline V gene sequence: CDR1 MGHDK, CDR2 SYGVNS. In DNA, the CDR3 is TGTGCACCCAGGACGAGAGGGCCGGGAAACACCATATATTTT. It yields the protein CAPRTRGPGNTIYF.

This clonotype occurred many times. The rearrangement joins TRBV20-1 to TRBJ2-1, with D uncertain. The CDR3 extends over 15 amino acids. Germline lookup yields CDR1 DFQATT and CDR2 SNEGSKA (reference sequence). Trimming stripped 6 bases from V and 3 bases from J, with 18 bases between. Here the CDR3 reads CSAPPYKQLYNEQFF. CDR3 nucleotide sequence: TGCAGTGCCCCCCCCTATAAGCAGCTCTACAATGAGCAGTTCTTC.

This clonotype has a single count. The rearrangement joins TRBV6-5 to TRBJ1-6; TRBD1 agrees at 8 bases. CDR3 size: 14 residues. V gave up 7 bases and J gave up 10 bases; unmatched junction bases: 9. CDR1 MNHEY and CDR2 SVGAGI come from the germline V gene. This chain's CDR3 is CASTPATGVSPLHF. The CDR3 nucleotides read TGTGCCAGCACCCCGGCGACAGGGGTCTCACCCCTCCACTTT.

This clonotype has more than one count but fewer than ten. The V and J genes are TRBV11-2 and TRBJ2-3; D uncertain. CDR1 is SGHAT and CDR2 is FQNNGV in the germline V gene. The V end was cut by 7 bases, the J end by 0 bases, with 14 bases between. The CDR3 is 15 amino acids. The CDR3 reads CASTHSPTSTDTQYF. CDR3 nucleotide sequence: TGTGCCAGCACCCACAGTCCTACTAGCACAGATACGCAGTATTTT.